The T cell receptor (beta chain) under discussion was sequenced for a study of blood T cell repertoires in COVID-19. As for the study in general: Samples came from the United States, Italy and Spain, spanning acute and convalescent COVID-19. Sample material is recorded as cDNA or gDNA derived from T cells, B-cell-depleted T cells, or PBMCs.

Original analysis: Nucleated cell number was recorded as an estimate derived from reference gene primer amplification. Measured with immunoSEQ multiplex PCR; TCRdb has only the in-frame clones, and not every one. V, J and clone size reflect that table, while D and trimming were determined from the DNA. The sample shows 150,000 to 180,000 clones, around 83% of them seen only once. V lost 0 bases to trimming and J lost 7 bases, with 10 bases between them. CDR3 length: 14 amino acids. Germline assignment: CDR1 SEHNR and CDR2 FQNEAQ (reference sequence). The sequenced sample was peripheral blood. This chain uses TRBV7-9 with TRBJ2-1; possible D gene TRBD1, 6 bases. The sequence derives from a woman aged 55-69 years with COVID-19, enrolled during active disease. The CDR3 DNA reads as TGTGCCAGCAGCTTAGCGTCCAGGGGTAATGAGCAGTTCTTC. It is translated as CASSLASRGNEQFF.